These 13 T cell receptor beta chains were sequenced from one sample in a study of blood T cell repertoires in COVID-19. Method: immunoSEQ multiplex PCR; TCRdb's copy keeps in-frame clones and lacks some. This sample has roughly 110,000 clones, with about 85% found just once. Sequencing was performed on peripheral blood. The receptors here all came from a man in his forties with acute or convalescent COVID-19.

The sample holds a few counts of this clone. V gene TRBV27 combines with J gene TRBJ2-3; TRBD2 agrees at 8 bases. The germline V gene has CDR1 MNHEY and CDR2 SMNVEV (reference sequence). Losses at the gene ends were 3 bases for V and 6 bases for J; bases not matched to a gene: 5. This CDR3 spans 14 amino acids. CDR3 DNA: TGTGCCAGCAGTTTGGGACTAGGGGGGGATACGCAGTATTTT. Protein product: CASSLGLGGDTQYF.

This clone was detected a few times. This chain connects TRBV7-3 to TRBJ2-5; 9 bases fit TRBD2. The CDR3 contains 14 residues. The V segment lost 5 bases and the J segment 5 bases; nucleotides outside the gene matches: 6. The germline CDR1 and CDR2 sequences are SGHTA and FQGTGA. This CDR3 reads CASSSLAGLETQYF. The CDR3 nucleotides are TGTGCCAGCAGCAGTCTAGCGGGGTTGGAGACCCAGTACTTC. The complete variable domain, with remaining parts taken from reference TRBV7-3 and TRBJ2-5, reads GAGVSQTPSNKVTEKGKYVELRCDPISGHTALYWYRQSLGQGPEFLIYFQGTGAADDSGLPNDRFFAVRPEGSVSTLKIQRTERGDSAVYLCASSSLAGLETQYFGPGTRLLVL.

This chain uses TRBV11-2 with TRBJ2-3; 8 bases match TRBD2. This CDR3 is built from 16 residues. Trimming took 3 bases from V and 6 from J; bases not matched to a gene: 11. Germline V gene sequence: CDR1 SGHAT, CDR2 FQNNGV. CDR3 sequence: CASSFPTGGDGDTQYF. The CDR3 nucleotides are TGTGCCAGCAGCTTCCCAACGGGAGGGGATGGGGATACGCAGTATTTT.

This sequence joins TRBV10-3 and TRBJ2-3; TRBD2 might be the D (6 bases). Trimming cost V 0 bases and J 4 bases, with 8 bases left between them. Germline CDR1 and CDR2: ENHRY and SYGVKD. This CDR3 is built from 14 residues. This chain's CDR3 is CAISESTGADTQYF. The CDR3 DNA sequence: TGTGCCATCAGTGAGTCGACGGGGGCAGATACGCAGTATTTT.

CDR3 sequence: CASRDRGRADTQYF. In DNA form, the CDR3 reads TGTGCCAGCAGGGACAGGGGGCGAGCAGATACGCAGTATTTT. The rearrangement uses TRBV6-5 and TRBJ2-3; 11 bases agree with TRBD1. Germline V gene sequence: CDR1 MNHEY, CDR2 SVGAGI. The trim removed 6 bases at V and 4 bases at J, leaving 3 bases unmatched. The CDR3 is 14 amino acids.

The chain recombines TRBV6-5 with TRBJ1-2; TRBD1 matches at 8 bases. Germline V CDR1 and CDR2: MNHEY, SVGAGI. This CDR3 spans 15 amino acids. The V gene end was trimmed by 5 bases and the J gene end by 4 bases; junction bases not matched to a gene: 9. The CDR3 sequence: CASSPRTGFSYGYTF. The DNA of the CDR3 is TGTGCCAGCAGTCCCCGGACAGGGTTTAGCTATGGCTACACCTTC.

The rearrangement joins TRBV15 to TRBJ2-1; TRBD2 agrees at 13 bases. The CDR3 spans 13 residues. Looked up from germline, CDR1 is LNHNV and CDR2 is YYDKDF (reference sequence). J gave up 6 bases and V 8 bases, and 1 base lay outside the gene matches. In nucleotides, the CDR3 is TGTGCCACCCGGACTAGCGGGGGCAATGAGCAGTTCTTC. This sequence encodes CATRTSGGNEQFF.

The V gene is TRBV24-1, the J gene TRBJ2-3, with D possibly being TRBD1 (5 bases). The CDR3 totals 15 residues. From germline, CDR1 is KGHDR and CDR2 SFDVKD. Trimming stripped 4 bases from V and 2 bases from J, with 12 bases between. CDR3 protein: CATSDTLTVTDTQYF. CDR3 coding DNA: TGTGCCACCAGTGACACACTGACAGTCACAGATACGCAGTATTTT.

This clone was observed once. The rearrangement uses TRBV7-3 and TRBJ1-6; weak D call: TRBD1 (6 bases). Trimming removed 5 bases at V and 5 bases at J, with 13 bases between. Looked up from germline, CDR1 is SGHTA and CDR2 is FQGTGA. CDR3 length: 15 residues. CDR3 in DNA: TGTGCCAGCAGCCCGGGGGGGACAAATAATTCACCCCTCCACTTT. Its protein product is CASSPGGTNNSPLHF.

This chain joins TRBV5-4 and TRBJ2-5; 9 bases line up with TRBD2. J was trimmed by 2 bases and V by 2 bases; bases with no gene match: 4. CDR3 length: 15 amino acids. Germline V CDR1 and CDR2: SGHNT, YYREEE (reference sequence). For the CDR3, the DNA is TGTGCCAGCAGCTTACAGCGGGGGGCTCAAGAGACCCAGTACTTC. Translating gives CASSLQRGAQETQYF.

CDR3 in amino acids: CSGTGFGGYTF. Here the CDR3 DNA reads TGCAGTGGCACAGGGTTCGGTGGCTACACCTTC. The chain joins TRBV20-1 to TRBJ1-2; D might be TRBD1 (6 bases). The V end lost 7 bases, the J end lost 7 bases, and 13 bases lay between the germline ends. The CDR3 is made up of 11 amino acids. CDR1 and CDR2 from the germline V gene are DFQATT and SNEGSKA (reference sequence).

CDR3 DNA sequence: TGTGCCAGCAGCGTACGGAACGGGGGGACTGGAAACACCATATATTTT. Its translation: CASSVRNGGTGNTIYF. V and J are TRBV9 and TRBJ1-3; D may be TRBD1 (5 bases). The CDR3 consists of 16 residues. V shed 1 base and J shed 2 bases, with 13 bases lying between them. Germline CDR1 and CDR2: SGDLS and YYNGEE.

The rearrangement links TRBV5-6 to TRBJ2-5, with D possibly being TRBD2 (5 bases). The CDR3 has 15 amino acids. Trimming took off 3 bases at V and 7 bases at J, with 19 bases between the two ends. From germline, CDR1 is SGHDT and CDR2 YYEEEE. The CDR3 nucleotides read TGTGCCAGCAGCTCACTTGTAGAAGGGAGTGGGACCCAGTACTTC. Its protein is CASSSLVEGSGTQYF.